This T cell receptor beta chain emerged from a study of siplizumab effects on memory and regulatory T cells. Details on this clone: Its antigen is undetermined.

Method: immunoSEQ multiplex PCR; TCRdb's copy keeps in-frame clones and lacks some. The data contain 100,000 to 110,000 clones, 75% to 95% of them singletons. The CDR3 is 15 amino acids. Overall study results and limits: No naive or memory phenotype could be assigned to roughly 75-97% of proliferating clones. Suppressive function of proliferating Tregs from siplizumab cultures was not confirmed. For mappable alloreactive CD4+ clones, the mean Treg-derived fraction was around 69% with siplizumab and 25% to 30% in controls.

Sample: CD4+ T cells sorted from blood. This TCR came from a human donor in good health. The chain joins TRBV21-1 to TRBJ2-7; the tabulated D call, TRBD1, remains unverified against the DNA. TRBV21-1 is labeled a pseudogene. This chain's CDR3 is CASSKGRQATYEQYF. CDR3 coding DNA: TGTGCCAGCAGCAAAGGAAGACAGGCCACCTACGAGCAGTACTTC.